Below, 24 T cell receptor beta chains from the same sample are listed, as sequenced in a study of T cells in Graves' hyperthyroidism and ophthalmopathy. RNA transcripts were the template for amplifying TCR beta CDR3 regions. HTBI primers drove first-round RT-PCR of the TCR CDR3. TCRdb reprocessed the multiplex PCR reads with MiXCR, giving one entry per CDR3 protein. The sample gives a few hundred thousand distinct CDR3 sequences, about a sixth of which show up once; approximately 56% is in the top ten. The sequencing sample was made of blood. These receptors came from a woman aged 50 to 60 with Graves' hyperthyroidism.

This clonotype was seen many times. The CDR3 DNA reads TGTGCCACCAGCAGGGTGGATACGGGAGCCTACGAGCAGTACTTC. It codes for CATSRVDTGAYEQYF. The chain carries TRBV15 and TRBJ2-7; D might be TRBD2 (6 bases). Trimming cost V 3 bases and J 2 bases, with 14 bases left between them. The CDR3 is 15 amino acids. CDR1 LNHNV and CDR2 YYDKDF come from the germline V gene (reference sequence).

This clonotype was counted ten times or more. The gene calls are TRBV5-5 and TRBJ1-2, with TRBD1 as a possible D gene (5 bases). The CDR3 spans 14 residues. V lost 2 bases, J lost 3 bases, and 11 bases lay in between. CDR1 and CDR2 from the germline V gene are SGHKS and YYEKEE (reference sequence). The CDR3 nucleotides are TGTGCCAGCAGCTTAGGATGGGGGGACTATGGCTACACCTTC. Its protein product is CASSLGWGDYGYTF.

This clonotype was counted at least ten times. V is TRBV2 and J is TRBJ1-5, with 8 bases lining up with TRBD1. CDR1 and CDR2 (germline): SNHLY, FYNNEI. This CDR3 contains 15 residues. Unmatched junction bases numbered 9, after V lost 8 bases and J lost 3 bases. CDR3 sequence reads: CASGGQGRDNQPQHF. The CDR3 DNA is TGTGCCAGCGGCGGACAGGGTAGGGACAATCAGCCCCAGCATTTT. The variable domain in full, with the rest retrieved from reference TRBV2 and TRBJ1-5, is EPEVTQTPSHQVTQMGQEVILRCVPISNHLYFYWYRQILGQKVEFLVSFYNNEISEKSEIFDDQFSVERPDGSNFTLKIRSTKLEDSAMYFCASGGQGRDNQPQHFGDGTRLSIL.

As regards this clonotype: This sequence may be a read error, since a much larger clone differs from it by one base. The CDR3 protein is CASTRTGVSTEAFF. CDR3 in DNA: TGTGCCAGCACGCGGACTGGGGTGAGCACTGAAGCTTTCTTT. This chain connects TRBV7-9 to TRBJ1-1; D is unclear. The CDR3 runs to 14 residues. V dropped 7 bases and J dropped 4 bases, with 16 bases sitting between them. Germline V gene lookup returns CDR1 SEHNR and CDR2 FQNEAQ (reference sequence).

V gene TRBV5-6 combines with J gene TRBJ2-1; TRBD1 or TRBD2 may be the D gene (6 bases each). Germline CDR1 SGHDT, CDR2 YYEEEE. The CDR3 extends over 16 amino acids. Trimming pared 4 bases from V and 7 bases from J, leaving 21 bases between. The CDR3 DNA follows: TGTGCCAGCAGCGGAGGGGGGAGCGGGCAGAGTAATGAGCAGTTCTTC. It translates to CASSGGGSGQSNEQFF.

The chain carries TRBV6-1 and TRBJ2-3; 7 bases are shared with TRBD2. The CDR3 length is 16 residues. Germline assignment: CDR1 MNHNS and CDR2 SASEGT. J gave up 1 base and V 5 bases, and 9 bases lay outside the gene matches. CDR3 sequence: CASSPALAPRTDTQYF. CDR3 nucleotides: TGTGCCAGCAGTCCAGCACTAGCGCCACGCACAGATACGCAGTATTTT.

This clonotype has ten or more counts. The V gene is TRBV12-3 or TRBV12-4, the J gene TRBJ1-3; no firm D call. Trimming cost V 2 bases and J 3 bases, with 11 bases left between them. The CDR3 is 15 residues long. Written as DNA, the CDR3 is TGTGCCAGCAGTTTATTGCGGGCGCTTGGAAACACCATATATTTT. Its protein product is CASSLLRALGNTIYF.

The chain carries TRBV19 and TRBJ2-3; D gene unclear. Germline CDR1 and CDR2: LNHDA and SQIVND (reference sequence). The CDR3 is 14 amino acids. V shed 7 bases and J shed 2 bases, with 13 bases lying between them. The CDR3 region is CASTSRRLTDTQYF. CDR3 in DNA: TGTGCCAGTACAAGCAGAAGACTCACAGATACGCAGTATTTT.

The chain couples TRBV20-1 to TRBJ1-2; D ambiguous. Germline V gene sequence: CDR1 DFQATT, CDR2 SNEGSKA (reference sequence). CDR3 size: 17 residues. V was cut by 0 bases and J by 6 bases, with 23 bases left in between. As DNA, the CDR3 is TGCAGTGCTAGAGAGGCTCCGCCACTAGTTAACAACCATGGCTACACCTTC. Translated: CSAREAPPLVNNHGYTF.

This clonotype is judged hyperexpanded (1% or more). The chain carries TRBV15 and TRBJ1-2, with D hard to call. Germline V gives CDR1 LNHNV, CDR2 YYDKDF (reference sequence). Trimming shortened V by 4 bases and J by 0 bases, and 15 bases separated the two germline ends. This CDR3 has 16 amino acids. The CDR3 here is CATSTLVADPNYGYTF. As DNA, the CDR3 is TGTGCCACCAGCACCTTAGTCGCAGATCCTAACTATGGCTACACCTTC.

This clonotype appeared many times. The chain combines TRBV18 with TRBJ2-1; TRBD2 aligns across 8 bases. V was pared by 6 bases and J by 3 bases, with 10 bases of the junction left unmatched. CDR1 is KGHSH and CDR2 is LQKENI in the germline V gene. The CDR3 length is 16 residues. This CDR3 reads CASSPIFGRDYNEQFF. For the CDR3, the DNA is TGTGCCAGCTCCCCCATCTTCGGGAGGGACTACAATGAGCAGTTCTTC.

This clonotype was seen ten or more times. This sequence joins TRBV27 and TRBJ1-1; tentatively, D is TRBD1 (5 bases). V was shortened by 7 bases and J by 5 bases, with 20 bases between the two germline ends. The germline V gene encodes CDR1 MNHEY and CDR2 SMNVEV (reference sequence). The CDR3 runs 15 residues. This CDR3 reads CASTRGGQERTEAFF. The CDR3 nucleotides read TGTGCCAGCACCCGGGGGGGTCAGGAGCGGACTGAAGCTTTCTTT.

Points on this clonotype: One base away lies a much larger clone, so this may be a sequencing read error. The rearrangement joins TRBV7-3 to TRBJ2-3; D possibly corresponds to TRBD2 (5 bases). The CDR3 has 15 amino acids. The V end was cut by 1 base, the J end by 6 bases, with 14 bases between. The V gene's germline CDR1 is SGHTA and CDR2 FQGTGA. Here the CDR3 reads CASSLRLSGLDTQYF. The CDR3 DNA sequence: TGTGCCAGCAGCTTAAGACTATCGGGATTGGATACGCAGTATTTT.

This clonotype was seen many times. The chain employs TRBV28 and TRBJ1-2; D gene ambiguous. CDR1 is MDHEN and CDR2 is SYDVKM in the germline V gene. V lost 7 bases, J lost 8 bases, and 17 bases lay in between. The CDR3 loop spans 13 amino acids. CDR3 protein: CASTFSGVGGYTF. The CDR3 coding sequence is TGTGCCAGCACCTTCAGTGGCGTCGGGGGCTACACCTTC.

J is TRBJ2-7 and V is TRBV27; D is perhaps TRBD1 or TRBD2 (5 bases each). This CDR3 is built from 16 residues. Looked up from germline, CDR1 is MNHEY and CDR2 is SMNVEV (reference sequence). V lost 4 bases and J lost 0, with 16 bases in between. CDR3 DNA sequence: TGTGCCAGCAGTTCAGGCGTCGGGGCCTACTCCTACGAGCAGTACTTC. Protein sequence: CASSSGVGAYSYEQYF.

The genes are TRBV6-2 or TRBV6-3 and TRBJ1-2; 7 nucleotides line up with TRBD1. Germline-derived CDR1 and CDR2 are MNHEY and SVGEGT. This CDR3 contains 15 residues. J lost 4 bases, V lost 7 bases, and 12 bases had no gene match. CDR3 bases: TGTGCCAGCATCACAGCTCCGGACAGGATCTATGGCTACACCTTC. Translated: CASITAPDRIYGYTF.

The CDR3 bases are TGTGCCAGCTCAGCCAACAGCCCAGGGCCCTTGTCCCTAGGAAAACTGTTTTTT. This codes for CASSANSPGPLSLGKLFF. The chain couples TRBV18 to TRBJ1-4; D is perhaps TRBD1 (5 bases). Trimming stripped 5 bases from V and 10 bases from J, with 29 bases between. CDR1 and CDR2 from the germline V gene are KGHSH and LQKENI. The CDR3 is 18 amino acids.

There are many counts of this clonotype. The CDR3: CASSPPGSSYNEQFF. In DNA, the CDR3 is TGTGCCAGCAGCCCCCCCGGGTCGTCCTACAATGAGCAGTTCTTC. The rearrangement uses TRBV7-9 and TRBJ2-1; no firm D call. V lost 5 bases and J lost 1, with 12 bases in between. Germline V CDR1 and CDR2: SEHNR, FQNEAQ (reference sequence). This CDR3 region has 15 residues.

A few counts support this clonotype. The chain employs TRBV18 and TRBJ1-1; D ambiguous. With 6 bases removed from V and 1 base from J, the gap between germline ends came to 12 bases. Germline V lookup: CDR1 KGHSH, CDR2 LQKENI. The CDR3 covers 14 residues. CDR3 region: CASSSSGGNTEAFF. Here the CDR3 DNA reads TGTGCCAGCTCCTCCTCGGGCGGGAACACTGAAGCTTTCTTT.

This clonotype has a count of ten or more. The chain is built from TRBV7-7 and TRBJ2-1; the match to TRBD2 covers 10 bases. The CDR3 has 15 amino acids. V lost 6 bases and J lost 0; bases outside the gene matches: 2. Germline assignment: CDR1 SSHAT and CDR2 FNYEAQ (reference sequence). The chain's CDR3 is CASSPSGSSYNEQFF. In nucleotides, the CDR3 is TGTGCCAGCAGTCCTAGCGGGAGCTCCTACAATGAGCAGTTCTTC.

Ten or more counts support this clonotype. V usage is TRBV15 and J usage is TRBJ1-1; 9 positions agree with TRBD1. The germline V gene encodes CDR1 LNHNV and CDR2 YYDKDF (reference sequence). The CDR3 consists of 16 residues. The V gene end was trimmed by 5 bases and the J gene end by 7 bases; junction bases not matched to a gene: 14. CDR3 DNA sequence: TGTGCCACCAGCCCACAAGATATAGGACAGGGGAATGAAGCTTTCTTT. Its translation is CATSPQDIGQGNEAFF.

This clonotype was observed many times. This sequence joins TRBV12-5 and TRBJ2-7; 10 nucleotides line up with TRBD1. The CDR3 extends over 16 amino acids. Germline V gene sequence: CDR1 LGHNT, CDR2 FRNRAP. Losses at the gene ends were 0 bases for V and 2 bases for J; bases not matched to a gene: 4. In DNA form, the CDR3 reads TGTGCTAGTGGTTTGGTACCAGGACAGGGGGCCTACGAGCAGTACTTC. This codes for CASGLVPGQGAYEQYF.

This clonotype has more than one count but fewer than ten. CDR3 sequence: CASSLTDTSYEQYF. CDR3 in DNA: TGTGCCAGCAGCTTAACGGACACCTCCTACGAGCAGTACTTC. This chain joins TRBV11-2 and TRBJ2-7, with D perhaps TRBD1 (5 bases). Trimming left V 2 bases short and J 0 bases short, with 8 bases between. The CDR3 spans 14 residues. CDR1 is SGHAT, CDR2 FQNNGV, per germline. Drawing the rest from reference TRBV11-2 and TRBJ2-7, the complete variable domain is EAGVAQSPRYKIIEKRQSVAFWCNPISGHATLYWYQQILGQGPKLLIQFQNNGVVDDSQLPKDRFSAERLKGVDSTLKIQPAKLEDSAVYLCASSLTDTSYEQYFGPGTRLTVT.

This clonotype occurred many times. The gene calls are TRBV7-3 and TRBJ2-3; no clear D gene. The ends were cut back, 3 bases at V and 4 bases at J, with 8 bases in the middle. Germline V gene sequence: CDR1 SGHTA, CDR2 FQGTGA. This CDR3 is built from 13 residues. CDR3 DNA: TGTGCCAGCAGCTTCGAACCAGCAGATACGCAGTATTTT. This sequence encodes CASSFEPADTQYF.